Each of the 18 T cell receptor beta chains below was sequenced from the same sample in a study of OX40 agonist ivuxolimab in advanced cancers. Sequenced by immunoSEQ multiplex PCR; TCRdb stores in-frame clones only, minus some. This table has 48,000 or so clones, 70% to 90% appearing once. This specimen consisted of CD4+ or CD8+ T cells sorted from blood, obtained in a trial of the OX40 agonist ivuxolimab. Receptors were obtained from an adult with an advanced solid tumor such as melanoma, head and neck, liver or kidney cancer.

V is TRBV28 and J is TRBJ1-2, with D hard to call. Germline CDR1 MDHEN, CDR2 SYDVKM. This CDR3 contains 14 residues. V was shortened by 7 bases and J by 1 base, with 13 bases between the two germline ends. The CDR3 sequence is CASTAYSVNYGYTF. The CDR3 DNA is TGTGCCAGCACAGCTTACTCAGTTAACTATGGCTACACCTTC.

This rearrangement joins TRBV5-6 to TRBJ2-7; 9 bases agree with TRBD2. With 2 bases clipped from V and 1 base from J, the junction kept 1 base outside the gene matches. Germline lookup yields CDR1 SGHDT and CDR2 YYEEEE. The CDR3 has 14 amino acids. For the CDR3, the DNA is TGTGCCAGCAGCTTTCTAGCGGGGTCCTACGAGCAGTACTTC. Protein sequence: CASSFLAGSYEQYF.

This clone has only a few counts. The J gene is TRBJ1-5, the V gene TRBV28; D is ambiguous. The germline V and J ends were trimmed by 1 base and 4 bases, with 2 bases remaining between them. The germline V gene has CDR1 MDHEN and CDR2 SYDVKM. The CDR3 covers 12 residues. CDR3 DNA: TGTGCCAGCAGTTTATTAAATCAGCCCCAGCATTTT. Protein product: CASSLLNQPQHF.

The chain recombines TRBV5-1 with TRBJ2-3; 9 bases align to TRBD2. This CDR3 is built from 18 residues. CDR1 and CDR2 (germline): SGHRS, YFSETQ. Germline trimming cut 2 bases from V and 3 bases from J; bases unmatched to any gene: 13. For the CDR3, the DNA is TGCGCCAGCAGCTTAGAGGCATGGCGGGAGGGCCAAACAGATACGCAGTATTTT. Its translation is CASSLEAWREGQTDTQYF.

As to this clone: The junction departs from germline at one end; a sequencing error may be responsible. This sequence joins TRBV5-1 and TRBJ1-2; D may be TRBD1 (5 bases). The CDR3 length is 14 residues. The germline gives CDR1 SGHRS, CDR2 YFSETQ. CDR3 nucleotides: TGCGCCAGTAGCTTCACAGGATCCGACTATGGCTACACCTTC. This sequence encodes CASSFTGSDYGYTF.

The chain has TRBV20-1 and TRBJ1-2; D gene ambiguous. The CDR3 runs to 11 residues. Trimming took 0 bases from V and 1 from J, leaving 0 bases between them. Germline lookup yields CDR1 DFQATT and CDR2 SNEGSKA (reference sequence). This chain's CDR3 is CSARDNYGYTF. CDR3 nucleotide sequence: TGCAGTGCTAGAGATAACTATGGCTACACCTTC.

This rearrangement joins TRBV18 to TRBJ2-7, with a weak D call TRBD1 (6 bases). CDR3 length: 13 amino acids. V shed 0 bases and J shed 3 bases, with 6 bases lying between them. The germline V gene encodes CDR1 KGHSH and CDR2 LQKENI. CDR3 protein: CASSPPDSYEQYF. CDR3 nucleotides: TGTGCCAGCTCACCACCGGACAGCTACGAGCAGTACTTC.

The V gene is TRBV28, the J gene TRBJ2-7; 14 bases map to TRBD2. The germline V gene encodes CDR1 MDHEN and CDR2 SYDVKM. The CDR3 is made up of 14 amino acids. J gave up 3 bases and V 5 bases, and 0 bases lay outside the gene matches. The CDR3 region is CASSGTSGSYEQYF. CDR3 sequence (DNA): TGTGCCAGCAGTGGGACTAGCGGGAGCTACGAGCAGTACTTC.

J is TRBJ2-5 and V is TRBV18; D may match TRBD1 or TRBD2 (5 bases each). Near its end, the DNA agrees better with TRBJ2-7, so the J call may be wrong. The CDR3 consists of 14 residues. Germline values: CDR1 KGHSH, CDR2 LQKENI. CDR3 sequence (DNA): TGTGCCAGCTCACCGGGGGAAGAGTCCTACGAGCAGTACTTC. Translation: CASSPGEESYEQYF.

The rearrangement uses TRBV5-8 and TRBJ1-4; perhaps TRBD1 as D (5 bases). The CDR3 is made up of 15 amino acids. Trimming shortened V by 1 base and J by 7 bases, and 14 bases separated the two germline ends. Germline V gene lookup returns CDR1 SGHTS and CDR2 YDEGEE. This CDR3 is CASSLRTARGEKLFF. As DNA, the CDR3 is TGTGCCAGCAGCTTGCGCACAGCGAGGGGTGAAAAACTGTTTTTT.

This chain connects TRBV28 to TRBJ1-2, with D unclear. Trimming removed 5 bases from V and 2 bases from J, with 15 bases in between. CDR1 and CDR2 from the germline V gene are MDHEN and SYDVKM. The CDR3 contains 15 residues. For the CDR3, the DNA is TGTGCCAGCAGTGACCCGAAGGGCTCGAACTATGGCTACACCTTC. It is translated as CASSDPKGSNYGYTF.

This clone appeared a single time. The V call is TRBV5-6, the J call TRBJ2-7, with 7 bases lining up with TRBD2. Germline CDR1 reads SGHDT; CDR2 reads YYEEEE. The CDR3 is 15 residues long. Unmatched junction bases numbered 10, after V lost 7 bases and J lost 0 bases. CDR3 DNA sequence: TGTGCCAGCTCTTTTGGGCTAGCGGCCTCCTACGAGCAGTACTTC. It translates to CASSFGLAASYEQYF.

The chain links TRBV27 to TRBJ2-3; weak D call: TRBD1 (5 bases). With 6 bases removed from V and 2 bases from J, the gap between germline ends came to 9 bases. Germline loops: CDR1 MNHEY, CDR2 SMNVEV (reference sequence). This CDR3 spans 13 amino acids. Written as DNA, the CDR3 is TGTGCCAGCAGAACGACAGCCACAGATACGCAGTATTTT. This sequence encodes CASRTTATDTQYF.

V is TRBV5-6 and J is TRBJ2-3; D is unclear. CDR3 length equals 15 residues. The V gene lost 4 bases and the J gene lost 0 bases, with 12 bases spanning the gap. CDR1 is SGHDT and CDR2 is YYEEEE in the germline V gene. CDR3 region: CASSRRVFSTDTQYF. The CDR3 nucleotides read TGTGCCAGCAGCCGTAGAGTCTTTAGCACAGATACGCAGTATTTT. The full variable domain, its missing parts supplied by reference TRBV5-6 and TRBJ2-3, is DAGVTQSPTHLIKTRGQQVTLRCSPKSGHDTVSWYQQALGQGPQFIFQYYEEEERQRGNFPDRFSGHQFPNYSSELNVNALLLGDSALYLCASSRRVFSTDTQYFGPGTRLTVL.

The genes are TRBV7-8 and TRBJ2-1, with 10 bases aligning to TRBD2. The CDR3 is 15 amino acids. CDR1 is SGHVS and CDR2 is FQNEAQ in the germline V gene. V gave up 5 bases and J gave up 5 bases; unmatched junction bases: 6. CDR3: CASSPLAGIDNEQFF. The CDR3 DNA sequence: TGTGCCAGCAGCCCACTAGCGGGAATTGACAATGAGCAGTTCTTC. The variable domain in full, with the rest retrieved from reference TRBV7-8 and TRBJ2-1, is GAGVSQSPRYKVAKRGQDVALRCDPISGHVSLFWYQQALGQGPEFLTYFQNEAQLDKSGLPSDRFFAERPEGSVSTLKIQRTQQEDSAVYLCASSPLAGIDNEQFFGPGTRLTVL.

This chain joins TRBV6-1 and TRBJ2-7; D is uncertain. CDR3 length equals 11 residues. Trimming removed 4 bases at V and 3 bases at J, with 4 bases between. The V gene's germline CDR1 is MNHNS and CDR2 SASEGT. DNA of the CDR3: TGTGCCAGCAGTGTGAACTACGAGCAGTACTTC. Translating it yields CASSVNYEQYF.

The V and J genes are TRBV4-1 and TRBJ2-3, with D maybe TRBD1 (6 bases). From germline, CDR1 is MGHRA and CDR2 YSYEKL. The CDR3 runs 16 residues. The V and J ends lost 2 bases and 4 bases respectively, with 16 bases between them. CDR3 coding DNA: TGCGCCAGCAGCCAACACCACCAGCAGGGGCCAGATACGCAGTATTTT. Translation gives CASSQHHQQGPDTQYF.

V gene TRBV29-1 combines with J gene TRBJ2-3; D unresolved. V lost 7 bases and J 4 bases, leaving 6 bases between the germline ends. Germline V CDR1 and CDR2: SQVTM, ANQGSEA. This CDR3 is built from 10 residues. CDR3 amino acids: CSATSDTQYF. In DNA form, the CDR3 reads TGCAGCGCAACTTCAGATACGCAGTATTTT.